This TCR beta chain emerged from a study of sequential checkpoint blockade in melanoma. In the study overall: DNA from over 80 pretreatment tumor samples underwent TCRβ immunosequencing.

Clones were sequenced by immunoSEQ multiplex PCR, and TCRdb holds only the in-frame ones, with some missing. The table lists under 2,500 clones, around 20% of them singletons. V was cut by 5 bases and J by 2 bases, with 11 bases left in between. This CDR3 is built from 14 residues. Germline CDR1 KGHSH, CDR2 LQKENI. Study conclusions and caveats: PD-L1 staining and CD8+ counts, not mutational load, tracked tumor T-cell clonality.

The treatment was: randomized to nivolumab then ipilimumab (arm A) or the reverse (arm B). Details on this clone: The antigen is unknown.

Sequencing used tumor tissue (inferred from file names), obtained from a patient given nivolumab and ipilimumab in sequence. V gene TRBV18 combines with J gene TRBJ2-3; a possible D gene is TRBD2 (5 bases). The TCR sequence derives from a human donor with melanoma. The CDR3 bases are TGTGCCAGCTCATCTGGACTTCCCACAGATACGCAGTATTTT. It specifies CASSSGLPTDTQYF. Filled out from reference TRBV18 and TRBJ2-3, the complete variable domain reads NAGVMQNPRHLVRRRGQEARLRCSPMKGHSHVYWYRQLPEEGLKFMVYLQKENIIDESGMPKERFSAEFPKEGPSILRIQQVVRGDSAAYFCASSSGLPTDTQYFGPGTRLTVL.